This T cell receptor beta chain was documented in a study of blood T cell repertoires in COVID-19. In the study overall: Sites in the United States, Italy and Spain provided acute and convalescent COVID-19 samples. PBMCs, B-cell-depleted T cells, or T cells were the source of the cDNA or gDNA that made up the material.

The CDR3 is 15 amino acids. Germline loops: CDR1 LNHDA, CDR2 SQIVND (reference sequence). V lost 3 bases and J 3 bases, leaving 14 bases between the germline ends. Clones were sequenced by immunoSEQ multiplex PCR, and TCRdb holds only the in-frame ones, with some missing. The sample has about 250,000 clones, 80% to 90% seen once; the top ten hold approximately 8.6%. This receptor was identified in a middle-aged man with active or convalescent COVID-19. Sequences were obtained from peripheral blood. This chain uses TRBV19 with TRBJ1-2; D uncertain. In DNA form, the CDR3 reads TGTGCCAGTAGTATGAGGAGTTTAACTCACTATGGCTACACCTTC. It translates to CASSMRSLTHYGYTF.